This section outlines one TCR beta chain sequence together with its context. The target antigen is unknown. Profiled with immunoSEQ multiplex PCR; TCRdb holds only in-frame clones, not every one. The table records more than 30,000 clones, about nine tenths of them present only once. The investigators sampled blood at baseline, at cycle 4 day 1, and at cycle 7 day 1. V was clipped by 5 bases and J by 2 bases, with 14 bases between them. In germline, CDR1 is ENHRY, CDR2 SYGVKD. This CDR3 has 15 amino acids. The data stem from a study of OX40 agonist ivuxolimab in advanced cancers. Study summary: Among those enrolled, mean age was about 62 years (range roughly 20 to 85) and roughly 84% were male.

Study-level findings and limits: CD8+ T cells were the subset that, on average, had more expanded clones than CD4+.

The chain links TRBV10-3 to TRBJ2-3; D unresolved. This clonotype was obtained from an adult with an advanced solid tumor such as melanoma, head and neck, liver or kidney cancer. Specimen: CD4+ or CD8+ T cells sorted from blood, collected in a trial of the OX40 agonist ivuxolimab. The CDR3 reads CAISQPGMDTDTQYF. The CDR3 nucleotides are TGTGCCATCAGTCAACCCGGAATGGACACAGATACGCAGTATTTT.